The 10 T cell receptor beta chains given below trace back to one sample, sequenced in a study of cytomegalovirus exposure and HLA in healthy donors. In the PCR, 60 Vbeta and 13 Jbeta primers were used. Profiling relied on immunoSEQ multiplex PCR, and the TCRdb table lists in-frame clones only, not all of them. The listing records some 53,000 clones. Sequencing was done on a sample of PBMCs. Every receptor here comes from a woman aged 55-69 years in good health and CMV-seropositive.

This rearrangement joins TRBV2 to TRBJ1-1; TRBD1 aligns across 7 bases. The CDR3 spans 11 residues. Germline loops: CDR1 SNHLY, CDR2 FYNNEI. DNA for the CDR3: TGTATGAGGGACAGGAACACTGAAGCTTTCTTT. Translated, it gives CMRDRNTEAFF. The full variable domain, in which reference TRBV2 and TRBJ1-1 provide the parts outside the CDR3, is EPEVTQTPSHQVTQMGQEVILRCVPISNHLYFYWYRQILGQKVEFLVSFYNNEISEKSEIFDDQFSVERPDGSNFTLKIRSTKLEDSAMYFCMRDRNTEAFFGQGTRLTVV.

This chain joins TRBV15 and TRBJ1-1; D call uncertain. Germline CDR1 reads LNHNV; CDR2 reads YYDKDF (reference sequence). The CDR3 extends over 13 amino acids. V dropped 0 bases and J dropped 7 bases, with 9 bases sitting between them. This CDR3 is CATSRDSGREAFF. CDR3 nucleotides: TGTGCCACCAGCAGAGATTCTGGGCGTGAAGCTTTCTTT.

The chain combines TRBV27 with TRBJ2-3; no reliable D call. The CDR3 runs 16 residues. The ends were cut back, 5 bases at V and 0 bases at J, with 15 bases in the middle. Germline V gene lookup returns CDR1 MNHEY and CDR2 SMNVEV (reference sequence). The CDR3 loop is CASSIIDTSSTDTQYF. The CDR3 DNA reads as TGTGCCAGCAGTATAATTGACACGTCTAGCACAGATACGCAGTATTTT.

The chain has TRBV18 and TRBJ2-1; 9 nucleotides agree with TRBD2. This CDR3 has 15 amino acids. Unmatched junction bases numbered 5, after V lost 2 bases and J lost 6 bases. Germline loops: CDR1 KGHSH, CDR2 LQKENI. The DNA for the CDR3 is TGTGCCAGCTCACCAATAGCGGGGGTTACCAATGAGCAGTTCTTC. As protein: CASSPIAGVTNEQFF.

The J gene is TRBJ2-5, the V gene TRBV6-1; 8 nucleotides line up with TRBD2. Germline-derived CDR1 and CDR2 are MNHNS and SASEGT. The CDR3 consists of 15 residues. Germline trimming cut 3 bases from V and 2 bases from J; bases unmatched to any gene: 5. The CDR3 loop is CASSDRAGGQETQYF. The CDR3 bases are TGTGCCAGCAGTGACCGGGCGGGGGGACAAGAGACCCAGTACTTC.

CDR3 coding DNA: TGTGCCAGCAGCGGAGACAGGGCAGCGAGGGAAAAACTGTTTTTT. Residues: CASSGDRAAREKLFF. The chain recombines TRBV13 with TRBJ1-4, with 7 bases matching TRBD1. The CDR3 contains 15 residues. CDR1 is PRHDT and CDR2 is FYEKMQ in the germline V gene (reference sequence). V gave up 5 bases and J gave up 8 bases; unmatched junction bases: 11. Based on the CDR3 plus reference TRBV13 and TRBJ1-4, the full variable domain is AAGVIQSPRHLIKEKRETATLKCYPIPRHDTVYWYQQGPGQDPQFLISFYEKMQSDKGSIPDRFSAQQFSDYHSELNMSSLELGDSALYFCASSGDRAAREKLFFGSGTQLSVL.

The V call is TRBV9, the J call TRBJ1-5; possibly TRBD1 for D (5 bases). V lost 1 base and J 4 bases, leaving 15 bases between the germline ends. Germline CDR1 and CDR2: SGDLS and YYNGEE. This CDR3 is built from 16 residues. Written as DNA, the CDR3 is TGTGCCAGCAGCGTAACGACTGGTGGGGCAAATCAGCCCCAGCATTTT. Its translation: CASSVTTGGANQPQHF. Together with reference TRBV9 and TRBJ1-5, the CDR3 gives the full variable domain: DSGVTQTPKHLITATGQRVTLRCSPRSGDLSVYWYQQSLDQGLQFLIQYYNGEERAKGNILERFSAQQFPDLHSELNLSSLELGDSALYFCASSVTTGGANQPQHFGDGTRLSIL.

The chain joins TRBV7-2 to TRBJ1-1; 7 positions match TRBD1. CDR1 and CDR2 from the germline V gene are SGHTA and FQGNSA. The CDR3 has 13 amino acids. The junction had 4 bases not matched to a gene; V was cut back by 5 bases and J by 4 bases. This CDR3 is CASSPQGITEAFF. The CDR3 DNA reads TGTGCCAGCAGCCCACAGGGGATCACTGAAGCTTTCTTT.

The rearrangement uses TRBV19 and TRBJ1-1; D may be TRBD1 (6 bases). The germline gives CDR1 LNHDA, CDR2 SQIVND (reference sequence). The V gene lost 5 bases and the J gene lost 5 bases, with 15 bases spanning the gap. CDR3 length equals 14 residues. The CDR3 bases are TGTGCCAGTAGTCCACAGGGATGGGGGACTGAAGCTTTCTTT. Translated: CASSPQGWGTEAFF. Together with reference TRBV19 and TRBJ1-1, the CDR3 gives the full variable domain: DGGITQSPKYLFRKEGQNVTLSCEQNLNHDAMYWYRQDPGQGLRLIYYSQIVNDFQKGDIAEGYSVSREKKESFPLTVTSAQKNPTAFYLCASSPQGWGTEAFFGQGTRLTVV.

The chain joins TRBV2 to TRBJ1-1; 7 bases map to TRBD1. The CDR3 covers 14 residues. The junction had 5 bases not matched to a gene; V was cut back by 6 bases and J by 1 base. The germline CDR1 and CDR2 sequences are SNHLY and FYNNEI. The chain's CDR3 is CASRTPGGNTEAFF. In DNA form, the CDR3 reads TGTGCCAGCAGGACCCCAGGGGGGAACACTGAAGCTTTCTTT.